This T cell receptor (beta chain) was identified in a study of long-term antiretroviral therapy in people with HIV. The CDR3 runs to 15 residues. V trimming: 5 bases; J trimming: 5 bases; junction bases outside the gene matches: 7. Germline CDR1 MNHEY, CDR2 SVGAGI. The samples, holding about 1-11 million cryopreserved PBMC, were thawed before DNA extraction was carried out. Samples were assayed with immunoSEQ v3.0 at survey level. Data came from immunoSEQ multiplex PCR; TCRdb stores just in-frame clones and leaves some out. This sample has some 29,000 clones, with 80% to 90% found just once. The sample in question was unsorted PBMCs, obtained 3.2 years before starting antiretroviral therapy. The origin of this receptor is a man in his forties or fifties with HIV. The chain couples TRBV6-5 to TRBJ1-5; 9 nucleotides match TRBD1. The CDR3 here is CASSQGQGWYQPQHF. Here the CDR3 DNA reads TGTGCCAGCAGTCAAGGACAGGGGTGGTATCAGCCCCAGCATTTT.